This T cell receptor (beta chain) was identified during a study of shared clonotypes between healthy human individuals. Background on the study: Per donor, CD8 memory used one plate, CD8 naive used two, CD4 memory used three and CD4 naive used three.

Germline CDR1 reads KGHSH; CDR2 reads LQKENI. CDR3 length: 17 amino acids. The V and J ends lost 1 base and 3 bases, in that order; junction bases with no gene match: 7. As to this clone: Antigen specificity is unknown.

Using immunoSEQ multiplex PCR, the repertoire was profiled, and TCRdb retains in-frame clones only, with some absent. The sample has about 2.3 million clones, about 90% seen once. General observations from the study: On the whole, naive subsets had larger estimated richness than memory subsets had. Compared with clonotypes that all four donors shared, non-shared clonotypes had lower generation probabilities.

This sequence originates from a man younger than 30 in good health. Some clones in this sample may be carry-over from other donors' samples. The sample was naive CD4+ T cells from PBMCs. Regarding subset: CD45RA+ positively selected. The chain is built from TRBV18 and TRBJ1-5; 9 bases align to TRBD1. The CDR3 region has the DNA TGTGCCAGCTCACCACGTAGGGGGGACAGGGTCAATCAGCCCCAGCATTTT. Translating gives CASSPRRGDRVNQPQHF.